Presented here are 10 T cell receptor beta chains from one specimen sequenced in a study of tumor-infiltrating lymphocytes in primary liver carcinoma. Constant-region priming of around 500 ng total RNA yielded TCR beta cDNA. Employing slightly modified ARM-PCR, three nested multiplex PCR rounds were run, and these gave rise to the TCR beta libraries. Each of the first two PCR rounds ran approximately 9 cycles with TRBV1-TRBV30 forward and C-beta reverse primers. TCRdb redid the calling of the multiplex PCR reads with MiXCR, one entry per CDR3 protein. The sample comprises 150,000 to 200,000 distinct CDR3 sequences, about 55% of which are singletons, and 65% to 80% rests with the top ten. In addition to blood RNA drawn from unsorted whole blood, germline DNA was extracted. The sample was peripheral blood. Receptor source: a man in his forties with primary liver carcinoma and hepatitis B virus infection.

This clonotype appeared once. The junction differs from germline at one of its ends, possibly a read error. The CDR3 nucleotides are TGTGCCAGCAGTGAAGCTAATCATCCCCAGCATTTT. As protein: CASSEANHPQHF. The genes are TRBV6-1 and TRBJ1-5; D remains ambiguous. In germline, CDR1 is MNHNS, CDR2 SASEGT. This CDR3 contains 12 residues.

This clonotype was detected a few times. This may be a read error, as it is one base from a much larger clone. The CDR3 bases are TGTGCCAGCAGCGTGAAAGAGACCCAGTACTTC. The encoded protein is CASSVKETQYF. This chain uses TRBV12-3 or TRBV12-4 with TRBJ2-5; D call uncertain. V dropped 6 bases and J dropped 3 bases, with 5 bases sitting between them. The CDR3 covers 11 residues.

In the case of this clonotype: A much larger clone differs by one base, so this may be a read error. Written as DNA, the CDR3 is TGTGCCATCAGTGATGGGGAGGGGACTGGGGCCAACGTCCTGACTTTC. Translation: CAISDGEGTGANVLTF. V is TRBV10-3 and J is TRBJ2-6, with 7 positions matching TRBD2. The V segment lost 3 bases and the J segment 2 bases; nucleotides outside the gene matches: 4. The CDR3 length is 16 residues. In germline, CDR1 is ENHRY, CDR2 SYGVKD.

This clonotype was recorded at least ten times. The genes are TRBV11-1 and TRBJ2-7; 10 nucleotides line up with TRBD1. The CDR3 is 14 amino acids. The ends lost 5 bases at V and 3 bases at J; junction bases unmatched: 4. Germline lookup yields CDR1 SGHAT and CDR2 FQDESV (reference sequence). The CDR3 protein is CASSDRDRGYEQYF. The CDR3 DNA is TGTGCCAGCAGCGACCGGGACAGGGGCTACGAGCAGTACTTC.

Details on this clonotype: This may stem from a read error, because a much larger clone lies one nucleotide away. V is TRBV29-1 and J is TRBJ2-4, with a weak D call TRBD1 (6 bases). CDR1 is SQVTM, CDR2 ANQGSEA, per germline. With 8 bases removed from V and 8 bases from J, the gap between germline ends came to 28 bases. The CDR3 covers 16 residues. CDR3: CSPVSTGTPIPDIQYF. The CDR3 DNA reads as TGCAGCCCCGTCTCGACCGGGACACCGATCCCGGACATTCAGTACTTC.

On this clonotype itself: This CDR3 is missing its conserved last phenylalanine or tryptophan, likely due to a read error. CDR3 sequence: CASSLTGAGANVLTI. CDR3 in DNA: TGTGCCAGCAGCTTGACAGGGGCTGGGGCCAACGTCCTGACTATC. The chain uses TRBV5-4 and TRBJ2-6, with 7 bases matching TRBD1. The CDR3 is made up of 15 amino acids. Germline trimming cut 1 base from V and 2 bases from J; bases unmatched to any gene: 0. CDR1 SGHNT and CDR2 YYREEE come from the germline V gene (reference sequence).

This clonotype turned up a few times. CDR3 DNA: TGTGCCAGCAGCTTGGAGGGCCCCCGGGGGTACAATGAGCAGTTCTTC. Protein product: CASSLEGPRGYNEQFF. This chain links TRBV5-5 with TRBJ2-1, with a possible D match to TRBD2 (6 bases). There are 16 residues in the CDR3. With 0 bases removed from V and 4 bases from J, the gap between germline ends came to 14 bases. Germline V CDR1 and CDR2: SGHKS, YYEKEE (reference sequence).

This clonotype has only a few counts. The chain uses TRBV10-1 and TRBJ1-5; D call uncertain. V dropped 1 base and J dropped 6 bases, with 7 bases sitting between them. Looked up from germline, CDR1 is WNHNN and CDR2 is SYGVQD (reference sequence). The CDR3 sequence is 13 residues long. The CDR3 nucleotides read TGCGCCAGCAGTGAGTGGGCGGGTCAGCCCCAGCATTTT. Amino acid sequence: CASSEWAGQPQHF.

V usage is TRBV29-1 and J usage is TRBJ2-1, with TRBD1 identical over 7 bases. J lost 6 bases, V lost 4 bases, and 6 bases had no gene match. CDR1 and CDR2 from the germline V gene are SQVTM and ANQGSEA. This CDR3 contains 13 residues. CDR3 loop: CSVVRQGVNEQFF. The CDR3 nucleotides read TGCAGCGTTGTGCGACAGGGAGTCAATGAGCAGTTCTTC.

On this clonotype: A read error may account for a junction end that differs from germline. This chain links TRBV12-3 or TRBV12-4 with TRBJ2-3, with TRBD2 matching 11 bases. The CDR3 is 15 residues long. The CDR3 here is CASSRLAGGTDMQYF. For the CDR3, the DNA is TGTGCCAGCAGTCGTCTAGCGGGGGGCACAGATATGCAGTATTTT.